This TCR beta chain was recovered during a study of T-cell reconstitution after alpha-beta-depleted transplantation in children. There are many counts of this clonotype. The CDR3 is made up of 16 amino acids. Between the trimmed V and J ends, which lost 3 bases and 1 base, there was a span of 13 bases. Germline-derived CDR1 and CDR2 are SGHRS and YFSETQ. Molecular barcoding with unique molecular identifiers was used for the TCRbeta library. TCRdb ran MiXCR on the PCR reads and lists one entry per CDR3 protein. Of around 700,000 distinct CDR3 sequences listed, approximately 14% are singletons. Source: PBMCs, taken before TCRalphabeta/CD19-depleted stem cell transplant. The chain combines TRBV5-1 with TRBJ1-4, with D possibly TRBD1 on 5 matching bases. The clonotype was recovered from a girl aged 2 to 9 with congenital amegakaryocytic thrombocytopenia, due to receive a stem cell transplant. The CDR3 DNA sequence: TGCGCCAGCAGCTGGCGTCCCGGACAAACTAATGAAAAACTGTTTTTT. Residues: CASSWRPGQTNEKLFF.